Listed below are T cell receptor beta chains from one sample, sequenced in a study of blood T cell repertoires in COVID-19. Sequencing was performed with immunoSEQ multiplex PCR; in TCRdb, only in-frame clones are kept and a portion is missing. The table includes roughly 54,000 clones, 90% detected once. Sequenced: peripheral blood. Receptors originate from a man aged 45 to 65 with acute or convalescent COVID-19. CDR3s include the opening cysteine and the closing phenylalanine or tryptophan. Fields, in order: V gene, J gene, clone size, D gene, CDR3 protein, CDR3 DNA. The D gene is left open where the match is weak. Size is omitted from some rows. Given values are once, few, many or a class for expanded clones.

V: TRBV12-3/TRBV12-4
J: TRBJ1-1
size: .
D: .
CDR3: CASIQTLNTEAFF
DNA: TGTGCCAGCATACAGACGTTGAACACTGAAGCTTTCTTT

V: TRBV5-1
J: TRBJ2-1
size: .
D: .
CDR3: CASSPTGSSYNEQFF
DNA: TGCGCCAGCAGCCCTACGGGAAGCTCCTACAATGAGCAGTTCTTC

V: TRBV6-5
J: TRBJ1-6
size: .
D: TRBD1
CDR3: CASSGDRGDSPLHF
DNA: TGTGCCAGCAGCGGAGACAGGGGGGATTCACCCCTCCACTTT

V: TRBV29-1
J: TRBJ2-7
size: .
D: .
CDR3: CSALTGSYEQYF
DNA: TGCAGCGCCCTAACAGGGTCCTACGAGCAGTACTTC

V: TRBV10-3
J: TRBJ2-1
size: .
D: .
CDR3: CAISGSGVHNEQFF
DNA: TGTGCCATCAGTGGATCAGGGGTCCACAATGAGCAGTTCTTC

V: TRBV21-1
J: TRBJ1-2
size: .
D: .
CDR3: CALREGGYGYTF
DNA: TGTGCCCTCAGAGAAGGAGGCTATGGCTACACCTTC

V: TRBV5-5
J: TRBJ1-2
size: .
D: TRBD1
CDR3: CASSYSPGTGGFGYTF
DNA: TGTGCCAGCAGCTATTCTCCAGGGACAGGGGGTTTCGGCTACACCTTC

V: TRBV2
J: TRBJ2-2
size: .
D: TRBD2
CDR3: CASSRITSGRSTGELFF
DNA: TGTGCCAGCAGTCGGATAACTAGCGGGAGAAGCACCGGGGAGCTGTTTTTT

V: TRBV6-5
J: TRBJ2-7
size: .
D: .
CDR3: CASIKTGRPPYEQYF
DNA: TGTGCCAGCATTAAAACAGGCCGACCACCCTACGAGCAGTACTTC

V: TRBV27
J: TRBJ1-4
size: once
D: .
CDR3: CASSLSSGDVATNEKLFF
DNA: TGTGCCAGCAGTTTATCGTCAGGGGATGTCGCAACTAATGAAAAACTGTTTTTT

V: TRBV27
J: TRBJ2-5
size: .
D: TRBD1
CDR3: CASSLSRTGGWETQYF
DNA: TGTGCCAGCAGTTTAAGCCGAACAGGGGGCTGGGAGACCCAGTACTTC

V: TRBV14
J: TRBJ1-4
size: .
D: .
CDR3: CASSGDPTNEKLFF
DNA: TGTGCCAGCAGCGGAGACCCAACTAATGAAAAACTGTTTTTT

V: TRBV7-9
J: TRBJ2-1
size: .
D: TRBD2
CDR3: CASSPRERGRNEQFF
DNA: TGTGCCAGCAGCCCCCGGGAGCGCGGGAGGAATGAGCAGTTCTTC

V: TRBV15
J: TRBJ2-2
size: once
D: .
CDR3: CATSKENEVGELFF
DNA: TGTGCCACCAGCAAGGAGAACGAAGTCGGGGAGCTGTTTTTT

V: TRBV28
J: TRBJ2-7
size: .
D: TRBD2
CDR3: CAQLAGAPYEQYF
DNA: TGTGCCCAACTAGCGGGAGCCCCCTACGAGCAGTACTTC